Each of the 22 T cell receptor beta chains below was sequenced from the same sample in a study of shared clonotypes between healthy human individuals. Naive CD8 populations comprised CD45RO-negative cells positively selected for CCR7, excluding terminally differentiated effector memory CD45RA+ cells. Assay: immunoSEQ multiplex PCR; the TCRdb copy retains only in-frame clones and omits some. Of about 2.1 million clones listed, around 93% are singletons. Material for sequencing was naive CD8+ T cells from PBMCs. The source of these receptors is a man aged 18 to 30 in good health. Some clones in this sample may be carry-over from other donors' samples.

About this clone itself: Distinct nucleotide sequences in the sample also encode this CDR3. The gene calls are TRBV29-1 and TRBJ2-2, with 8 bases fitting TRBD1. The CDR3 runs 13 residues. The J segment lost 3 bases and the V segment lost 7 bases, leaving 4 bases of the junction unmatched. The germline V gene encodes CDR1 SQVTM and CDR2 ANQGSEA. CDR3 nucleotides: TGCAGCGCTTTGGACAGGGACACCGGGGAGCTGTTTTTT. Translation gives CSALDRDTGELFF.

V is TRBV7-7 and J is TRBJ2-2; D is tentatively TRBD1 or TRBD2 (5 bases each). This CDR3 has 13 residues. Germline V gene data show CDR1 as SSHAT and CDR2 as FNYEAQ (reference sequence). V was cut by 9 bases and J by 1 base, with 9 bases left in between. The chain's CDR3 is CARGTGNTGELFF. CDR3 coding DNA: TGTGCCAGAGGGACCGGGAACACCGGGGAGCTGTTTTTT.

CDR3 sequence reads: CASSDRGGTGELFF. In nucleotides, the CDR3 is TGTGCCAGTAGTGACAGGGGAGGGACCGGGGAGCTGTTTTTT. J is TRBJ2-2 and V is TRBV19; weak D call: TRBD1 (8 bases). This CDR3 contains 14 residues. The germline V gene encodes CDR1 LNHDA and CDR2 SQIVND (reference sequence). The V and J ends lost 5 bases and 5 bases respectively, with 12 bases between them.

V and J are TRBV28 and TRBJ2-4; TRBD2 aligns across 7 bases. Germline V gene sequence: CDR1 MDHEN, CDR2 SYDVKM. The CDR3 consists of 17 residues. V lost 5 bases to trimming and J lost 9 bases; unmatched junction nucleotides: 19. The CDR3 sequence is CASSTYRREELVTIQYF. The CDR3 coding sequence is TGTGCCAGCAGTACCTATAGACGGGAGGAGTTGGTGACCATTCAGTACTTC.

The gene calls are TRBV7-9 and TRBJ2-5; D perhaps matches TRBD2 (6 bases). Trimming removed 2 bases at V and 1 base at J, with 14 bases between. CDR1 and CDR2 (germline): SEHNR, FQNEAQ (reference sequence). This CDR3 is 16 amino acids long. CDR3 sequence: CASSLLGGLPQETQYF. CDR3 bases: TGTGCCAGCAGCTTATTGGGGGGTCTCCCCCAAGAGACCCAGTACTTC.

The chain has TRBV7-8 and TRBJ2-1; D call uncertain. Germline assignment: CDR1 SGHVS and CDR2 FQNEAQ. The germline V and J ends were trimmed by 3 bases and 0 bases, with 12 bases remaining between them. The CDR3 runs to 16 residues. The CDR3 DNA is TGTGCCAGCAGCTTTCCCAAGCGTAGCTCCTACAATGAGCAGTTCTTC. Residues: CASSFPKRSSYNEQFF.

The chain employs TRBV29-1 and TRBJ2-5, with D possibly being TRBD2 (6 bases). This CDR3 is built from 14 residues. The V end was cut by 4 bases, the J end by 2 bases, with 14 bases between. CDR1 and CDR2 (germline): SQVTM, ANQGSEA. CDR3 nucleotides: TGCAGCGTTGTGGGGGGACGGCTTCAAGAGACCCAGTACTTC. Translated: CSVVGGRLQETQYF.

This sequence joins TRBV27 and TRBJ2-1; 8 nucleotides agree with TRBD2. With V trimmed by 5 bases and J by 7 bases, 10 bases remained unmatched. This CDR3 has 15 amino acids. CDR1 is MNHEY and CDR2 is SMNVEV in the germline V gene (reference sequence). The CDR3 nucleotides read TGTGCCAGCAGTCCCCCGGGAGGGCCTAGGAATGAGCAGTTCTTC. This gives the protein CASSPPGGPRNEQFF.

The V and J genes are TRBV29-1 and TRBJ2-1; maybe TRBD2 (5 bases). The germline V gene has CDR1 SQVTM and CDR2 ANQGSEA. V lost 7 bases and J 8 bases, leaving 15 bases between the germline ends. The CDR3 length is 12 residues. The CDR3 loop reads CSAVEGWDEQFF. The CDR3, as DNA: TGCAGCGCCGTAGAGGGTTGGGATGAGCAGTTCTTC.

This chain links TRBV4-3 with TRBJ1-5; D not resolved. Germline CDR1 LGHNA, CDR2 YSLEER. The V and J ends lost 2 bases and 0 bases respectively, with 8 bases between them. There are 15 residues in the CDR3. CDR3 region: CASSQSENSNQPQHF. For the CDR3, the DNA is TGCGCCAGCAGCCAATCCGAAAATAGCAATCAGCCCCAGCATTTT.

The gene calls are TRBV2 and TRBJ2-7; 12 nucleotides align to TRBD2. J was trimmed by 4 bases and V by 4 bases; bases with no gene match: 8. CDR1 SNHLY and CDR2 FYNNEI come from the germline V gene. The CDR3 spans 16 residues. The CDR3 bases are TGTGCCAGCAGTGGAGAACTAGCGGGAGGTCGATACGAGCAGTACTTC. Protein sequence: CASSGELAGGRYEQYF.

The gene calls are TRBV2 and TRBJ2-1, with a weak D call TRBD2 (6 bases). This CDR3 has 14 residues. V was trimmed by 4 bases and J by 5 bases, leaving 12 bases between them. Germline V lookup: CDR1 SNHLY, CDR2 FYNNEI. CDR3 DNA: TGTGCCAGCAGTGTCGGGAGACTTCACAATGAGCAGTTCTTC. This gives the protein CASSVGRLHNEQFF.

Points on this clone: This same CDR3 is encoded by further DNA sequences in the sample. V is TRBV29-1 and J is TRBJ2-7; 9 bases align to TRBD2. Germline assignment: CDR1 SQVTM and CDR2 ANQGSEA. CDR3 length: 14 amino acids. V was clipped by 0 bases and J by 3 bases; unmatched bases: 3. The CDR3 region has the DNA TGCAGCGTTGAAGAAGGCGGGAGGGGCTACGAGCAGTACTTC. It is translated as CSVEEGGRGYEQYF.

On this clone itself: Different DNA sequences within this sample yield the same CDR3. The chain carries TRBV30 and TRBJ1-5; no clear D. Germline assignment: CDR1 GTSNPN and CDR2 SVGIG (reference sequence). This CDR3 region has 14 residues. V shed 0 bases and J shed 0 bases, with 6 bases lying between them. CDR3 region: CAWSVRVSNQPQHF. CDR3 sequence (DNA): TGTGCCTGGAGTGTACGCGTTAGCAATCAGCCCCAGCATTTT.

A single count supports this clone. At the DNA level, this CDR3 is encoded by other sequences in the same sample as well. The chain joins TRBV11-2 to TRBJ2-3, with D perhaps matching TRBD1 or TRBD2 (5 bases each). V dropped 1 base and J dropped 0 bases, with 8 bases sitting between them. This CDR3 comprises 15 residues. Looked up from germline, CDR1 is SGHAT and CDR2 is FQNNGV. CDR3 amino acids: CASSLAGRSTDTQYF. CDR3 nucleotides: TGTGCCAGCAGCTTAGCAGGGAGAAGCACAGATACGCAGTATTTT.

The chain joins TRBV6-1 to TRBJ2-2, with D unresolved. Germline V gene lookup returns CDR1 MNHNS and CDR2 SASEGT. Trimming took off 1 base at V and 6 bases at J, with 9 bases between the two ends. This CDR3 is built from 14 residues. The CDR3 nucleotides read TGTGCCAGCAGTGAAGTACCCGCCTCCGGGGAGCTGTTTTTT. Amino acid sequence: CASSEVPASGELFF.

The J gene is TRBJ2-3, the V gene TRBV27; 11 positions agree with TRBD2. The CDR3 is 16 amino acids. Germline CDR1 reads MNHEY; CDR2 reads SMNVEV (reference sequence). V shed 7 bases and J 2 bases; nucleotides not matched to a gene: 8. CDR3 bases: TGTGCCAGCAAAAACCTAGCGGGAGGCCTCACAGATACGCAGTATTTT. This codes for CASKNLAGGLTDTQYF.

The chain is built from TRBV19 and TRBJ2-2; D unresolved. V was pared by 1 base and J by 6 bases, with 6 bases between. The CDR3 totals 13 residues. The germline V gene has CDR1 LNHDA and CDR2 SQIVND (reference sequence). CDR3 nucleotides: TGTGCCAGTAGTATAGGATACCCCGGGGAGCTGTTTTTT. This sequence encodes CASSIGYPGELFF.

The chain recombines TRBV5-6 with TRBJ2-7, with 13 bases that match TRBD2. After removal of 3 bases from V and 2 bases from J, the junction contained 5 bases not matched to a gene. The germline V gene encodes CDR1 SGHDT and CDR2 YYEEEE. The CDR3 has 16 residues. The CDR3 region is CASSYGTSGATYEQYF. CDR3 sequence (DNA): TGTGCCAGCAGCTACGGGACTAGCGGGGCAACCTACGAGCAGTACTTC.

The CDR3 nucleotides are TGTGCCAGCAGTGTTTGGCAGGGTATGAACGAGCAGTACTTC. Its translation: CASSVWQGMNEQYF. V usage is TRBV6-1 and J usage is TRBJ2-7, with D perhaps matching TRBD1 (5 bases). There are 14 residues in the CDR3. V gave up 4 bases and J gave up 5 bases, with 15 bases separating them. Germline CDR1 is MNHNS and CDR2 is SASEGT.

The rearrangement joins TRBV7-6 to TRBJ2-1; D unclear. The ends were cut back, 2 bases at V and 9 bases at J, with 17 bases in the middle. Per germline, CDR1 SGHVS and CDR2 FNYEAQ. This CDR3 is 15 amino acids long. As DNA, the CDR3 is TGTGCCAGCAGCTTATTACCAGCCTCTAAGGTTGAGCAGTTCTTC. Translated: CASSLLPASKVEQFF.

The chain employs TRBV2 and TRBJ2-7, with D unclear. V lost 5 bases to trimming and J lost 0 bases, with 17 bases between them. In germline, CDR1 is SNHLY, CDR2 FYNNEI. The CDR3 is 16 amino acids. The CDR3 DNA reads as TGTGCCAGCAGTACGGACCATCTTAAGCCCTCCTACGAGCAGTACTTC. Its translation is CASSTDHLKPSYEQYF.